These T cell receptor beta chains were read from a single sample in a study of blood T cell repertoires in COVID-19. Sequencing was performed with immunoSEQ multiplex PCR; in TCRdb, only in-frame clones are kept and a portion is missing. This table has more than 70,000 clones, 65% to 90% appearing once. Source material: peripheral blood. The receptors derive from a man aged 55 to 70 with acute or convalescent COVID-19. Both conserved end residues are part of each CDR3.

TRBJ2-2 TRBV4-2 CASSQDRVAANTGELFF
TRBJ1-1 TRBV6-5 CASSYTDRGKTEAFF
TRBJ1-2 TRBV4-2 CASSPRNRKNYGYTF
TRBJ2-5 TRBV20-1 CSASSENGETQYF
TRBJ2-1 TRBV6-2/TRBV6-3 CASSHRVTGGRVNEQFF
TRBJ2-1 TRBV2 CASRATLAGGRGEQFF
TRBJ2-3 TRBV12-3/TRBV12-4 CASSPLDTQYF
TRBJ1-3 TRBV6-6 CASSRPQAGNTIYF
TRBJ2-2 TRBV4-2 CASSQDPRGRNTGELFF
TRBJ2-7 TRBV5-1 CASSLGSRTEQYF
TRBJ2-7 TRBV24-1 CATSDSGPRTPEGTRDTYEQYF
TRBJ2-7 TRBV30 CAWSHRGEQYF
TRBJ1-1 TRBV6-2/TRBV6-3 CASSPPGQGRNTEAFF
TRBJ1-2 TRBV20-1 CSVRRVYGYTF
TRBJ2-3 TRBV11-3 CASSLGAGEIDTQYF
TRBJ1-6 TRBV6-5 CASTGGLWSPLHF
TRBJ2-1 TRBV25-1 CASSESLRELYYNEQFF
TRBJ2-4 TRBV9 CASSVGRGLSKNIQYF
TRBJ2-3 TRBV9 CASSVEQRTDTQYF
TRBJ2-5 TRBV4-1 CASSSGDIQETQYF
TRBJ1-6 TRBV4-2 CASSQDQVSPLHF
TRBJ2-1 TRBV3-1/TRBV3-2 CASSNRGTVNNEQFF
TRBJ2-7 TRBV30 CAWGTSGGAYEQYF
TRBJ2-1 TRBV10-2 CASSLTSGRAAEQFF
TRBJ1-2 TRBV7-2 CASSLGTGGSGYTF
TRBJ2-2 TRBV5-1 CASSFGAGVYTGELFF
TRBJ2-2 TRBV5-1 CASSPGQGARGELFF
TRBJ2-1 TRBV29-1 CSVAGQAHNEQFF
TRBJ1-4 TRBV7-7 CATGPLPNEKLFF
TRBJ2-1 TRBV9 CASSVAGGFNEQFF
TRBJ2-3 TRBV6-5 CASILSSGGAGTQYF
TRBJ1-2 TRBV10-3 CAISGRANYGYTF
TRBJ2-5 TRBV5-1 CASSSEVAREETQYF
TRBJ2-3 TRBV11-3 CASSPSTDTQYF
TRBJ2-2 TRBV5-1 CASSMGQRRTGELFF
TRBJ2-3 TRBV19 CASSIGPHTDTQYF
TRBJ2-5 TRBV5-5 CASSLAGVETQYF
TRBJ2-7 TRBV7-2 CASRPGGRRSYEQYF
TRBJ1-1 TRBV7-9 CASSLSSGAEAFF
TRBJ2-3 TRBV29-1 CSVETLAGIPDTQYF
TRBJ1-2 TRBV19 CASKATPYGYTF
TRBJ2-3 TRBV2 CASSDGGAYADTQYF
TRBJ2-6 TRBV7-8 CASSLMGGLRSGANVLTF
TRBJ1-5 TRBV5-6 CASSSAGGQPQHF
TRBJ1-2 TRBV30 CACPGTGVYGYTF
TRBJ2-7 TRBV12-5 CASGASGTGYTGQYF
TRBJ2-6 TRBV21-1 CASSPRIPGIGANVLTF
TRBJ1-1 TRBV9 CASSVASRGTEAFF
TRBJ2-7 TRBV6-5 CASSSLHEQYF
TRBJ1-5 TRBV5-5 CASSLGAGNQPQHF
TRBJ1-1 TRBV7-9 CASSSLFSTGSGEAFF
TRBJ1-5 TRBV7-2 CASSLAAREANQPQHF
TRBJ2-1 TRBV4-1 CASSQVPSGIGEYEQFF